The 27 T cell receptor beta chains below all came from one sample that was sequenced in a study of blood T cells in healthy people across ages. Together with a sample-barcoded 5' primer, a J-beta primer mix was included in a second PCR lasting about 6 to 11 cycles. Using its own MiXCR run on the 5' RACE reads, TCRdb lists one record per CDR3 protein. The sample shows 1.5 million to 2 million distinct CDR3 sequences, around 42% of them seen only once. Sequencing was performed on blood. The receptors originated from a human donor in good health.

The chain recombines TRBV6-2 or TRBV6-3 with TRBJ2-1, with D perhaps matching TRBD1 (6 bases). Per the germline V gene, CDR1 is MNHEY and CDR2 is SVGEGT. V lost 6 bases and J 7 bases, leaving 13 bases between the germline ends. The CDR3 consists of 13 residues. CDR3 region: CASRSRGVNEQFF. The CDR3 DNA follows: TGTGCCAGCAGGTCCAGGGGAGTGAATGAGCAGTTCTTC.

This clonotype was found once. The rearrangement uses TRBV18 and TRBJ2-6; 7 positions agree with TRBD1. Germline trimming cut 5 bases from V and 4 bases from J; bases unmatched to any gene: 11. Germline V gene lookup returns CDR1 KGHSH and CDR2 LQKENI. This CDR3 region has 17 residues. For the CDR3, the DNA is TGTGCCAGCTCAGAACAGGGGATAGCCAGCGGGGCCAACGTCCTGACTTTC. As protein: CASSEQGIASGANVLTF.

In the case of this clonotype: A read error may produce the germline difference seen at one junction end. The chain joins TRBV6-6 to TRBJ2-1; TRBD1 agrees at 10 bases. Germline CDR1 MNHNY, CDR2 SVGAGI (reference sequence). CDR3 length: 15 amino acids. The CDR3 protein is CASSHRQGAYNGQFF. Here the CDR3 DNA reads TGTGCCAGCAGCCACCGACAGGGGGCCTACAATGGGCAGTTCTTC.

This clonotype was counted between two and nine times. The CDR3 loop reads CASSPGTSDWGEQYF. The CDR3 DNA follows: TGTGCCAGCAGTCCTGGGACTAGCGATTGGGGAGAGCAGTACTTC. The rearrangement links TRBV12-3 or TRBV12-4 to TRBJ2-7; 10 nucleotides align to TRBD2. The CDR3 loop spans 15 amino acids. J was trimmed by 7 bases and V by 5 bases; bases with no gene match: 11.

This sequence joins TRBV7-2 and TRBJ1-2, with D maybe TRBD1 (5 bases). The CDR3 has 13 amino acids. Trimming took 2 bases from V and 6 from J, leaving 10 bases between them. From germline, CDR1 is SGHTA and CDR2 FQGNSA. As DNA, the CDR3 is TGTGCCAGCAGCTTATCAGGGCGCAATGGCTACACCTTC. It encodes CASSLSGRNGYTF.

This clonotype came up a few times. The chain joins TRBV7-9 to TRBJ2-4, with D possibly TRBD1 on 5 matching bases. The V gene's germline CDR1 is SEHNR and CDR2 FQNEAQ (reference sequence). The CDR3 spans 13 residues. Trimming took off 8 bases at V and 6 bases at J, with 14 bases between the two ends. CDR3 sequence: CASSGISTNIQYF. The CDR3 DNA follows: TGTGCCAGCTCAGGGATTAGTACAAACATTCAGTACTTC.

J is TRBJ1-1 and V is TRBV7-2, with D maybe TRBD1 (6 bases). With 5 bases removed from V and 1 base from J, the gap between germline ends came to 11 bases. Germline values: CDR1 SGHTA, CDR2 FQGNSA. This CDR3 contains 14 residues. The CDR3 is CASSPRTENTEAFF. The CDR3 DNA sequence: TGTGCCAGCAGCCCGCGGACAGAGAACACTGAAGCTTTCTTT.

A few counts support this clonotype. The chain uses TRBV5-6 and TRBJ1-5; 9 bases align to TRBD1. The V segment lost 5 bases and the J segment 7 bases; nucleotides outside the gene matches: 4. The CDR3 has 13 residues. Germline V gene lookup returns CDR1 SGHDT and CDR2 YYEEEE. DNA of the CDR3: TGTGCCAGCAGGGACAGGGGCGGCCAGCCCCAGCATTTT. Encoded protein: CASRDRGGQPQHF.

The chain employs TRBV20-1 and TRBJ2-1, with D possibly being TRBD2 (5 bases). The CDR3 runs 13 residues. V gave up 1 base and J gave up 9 bases, with 13 bases separating them. Germline CDR1 reads DFQATT; CDR2 reads SNEGSKA (reference sequence). CDR3 sequence reads: CSARVTSLGEQFF. As DNA, the CDR3 is TGCAGTGCTAGAGTCACTAGTTTGGGTGAGCAGTTCTTC.

The V call is TRBV7-2, the J call TRBJ1-4, with 7 bases lining up with TRBD1. CDR3 length equals 15 residues. CDR1 and CDR2 from the germline V gene are SGHTA and FQGNSA. V gave up 5 bases and J gave up 2 bases; unmatched junction bases: 5. For the CDR3, the DNA is TGTGCCAGCAGCGCGACAGGGTCTACTAATGAAAAACTGTTTTTT. It encodes CASSATGSTNEKLFF.

This chain links TRBV5-1 with TRBJ2-4, with D perhaps matching TRBD1 (6 bases). The CDR3 runs 17 residues. Germline CDR1 reads SGHRS; CDR2 reads YFSETQ. The ends were cut back, 4 bases at V and 0 bases at J, with 17 bases in the middle. Here the CDR3 reads CASSLGGGCGAKNIQYF. The CDR3 nucleotides read TGCGCCAGCAGCCTCGGTGGGGGCTGTGGAGCCAAAAACATTCAGTACTTC. Filled out from reference TRBV5-1 and TRBJ2-4, the complete variable domain reads KAGVTQTPRYLIKTRGQQVTLSCSPISGHRSVSWYQQTPGQGLQFLFEYFSETQRNKGNFPGRFSGRQFSNSRSEMNVSTLELGDSALYLCASSLGGGCGAKNIQYFGAGTRLSVL.

With regard to this clonotype: An end of the junction does not agree with germline; a read error may underlie this. This sequence joins TRBV4-3 and TRBJ2-7; no reliable D call. The CDR3 is 15 amino acids. Germline V gene data show CDR1 as LGHNA and CDR2 as YSLEER. The CDR3 bases are TGCGCCAGCGGCCAAGATCCGAAGACCTCCTACGAGCAGTACTTC. Its protein is CASGQDPKTSYEQYF.

The rearrangement links TRBV7-2 to TRBJ1-1; D is undetermined. The ends were cut back, 3 bases at V and 7 bases at J, with 12 bases in the middle. The V gene's germline CDR1 is SGHTA and CDR2 FQGNSA. The CDR3 has 13 amino acids. CDR3 in amino acids: CASSFYGHSEAFF. Written as DNA, the CDR3 is TGTGCCAGCAGCTTTTACGGGCACAGTGAAGCTTTCTTT.

The V call is TRBV6-5, the J call TRBJ1-1; TRBD1 aligns across 9 bases. Germline loops: CDR1 MNHEY, CDR2 SVGAGI. The ends lost 6 bases at V and 7 bases at J; junction bases unmatched: 12. The CDR3 covers 15 residues. The CDR3 here is CASSSPRTGAIEAFF. The DNA for the CDR3 is TGTGCCAGCAGCTCCCCGAGGACAGGGGCAATTGAAGCTTTCTTT.

The gene calls are TRBV13 and TRBJ2-6; D may be TRBD1 (6 bases). CDR1 and CDR2 (germline): PRHDT, FYEKMQ (reference sequence). V gave up 9 bases and J gave up 0 bases, with 15 bases separating them. This CDR3 is 16 amino acids long. The CDR3: CASLIGGSSGANVLTF. Written as DNA, the CDR3 is TGTGCCAGTCTGATAGGGGGAAGCTCTGGGGCCAACGTCCTGACTTTC.

This clonotype has more than one count but fewer than ten. The chain recombines TRBV15 with TRBJ2-7; D is possibly TRBD1 or TRBD2 (5 bases each). There are 15 residues in the CDR3. CDR1 and CDR2 from the germline V gene are LNHNV and YYDKDF (reference sequence). Trimming left V 4 bases short and J 4 bases short, with 17 bases between. Here the CDR3 DNA reads TGTGCCACCAGCATTACCGGGGACGGGGAATACGAGCAGTACTTC. Translation: CATSITGDGEYEQYF.

This clonotype showed up just once. V gene TRBV9 combines with J gene TRBJ2-1; D might be TRBD1 or TRBD2, each matching 5 bases. The CDR3 consists of 17 residues. In germline, CDR1 is SGDLS, CDR2 YYNGEE. V gave up 1 base and J gave up 0 bases, with 14 bases separating them. The CDR3 DNA reads as TGTGCCAGCAGCGTATTGGGGGACCAGAGCTCCTACAATGAGCAGTTCTTC. It encodes CASSVLGDQSSYNEQFF.

V usage is TRBV6-1 and J usage is TRBJ1-5; the D gene is possibly TRBD1 (6 bases). The CDR3 spans 15 residues. CDR1 and CDR2 (germline): MNHNS, SASEGT. Trimming stripped 4 bases from V and 4 bases from J, with 14 bases between. The CDR3 reads CASSGCRGMNQPQHF. CDR3 DNA sequence: TGTGCCAGCAGTGGATGTAGGGGGATGAATCAGCCCCAGCATTTT.

This clonotype was counted between two and nine times. The gene calls are TRBV27 and TRBJ2-7, with D perhaps TRBD1 (5 bases). Germline V gene data show CDR1 as MNHEY and CDR2 as SMNVEV (reference sequence). V was shortened by 11 bases and J by 1 base, with 12 bases between the two germline ends. CDR3 length: 12 residues. The CDR3 region has the DNA TGTGCCGTTGACAGTAATTCCTACGAGCAGTACTTC. Amino acid sequence: CAVDSNSYEQYF.

The rearrangement joins TRBV12-3 or TRBV12-4 to TRBJ2-1; perhaps D is TRBD1 or TRBD2 (6 bases each). The V end lost 3 bases, the J end lost 10 bases, and 22 bases lay between the germline ends. The CDR3 has 16 residues. The CDR3 spells CASSLGGWDISYEQFF. CDR3 sequence (DNA): TGTGCCAGCAGTTTGGGAGGATGGGACATCTCCTACGAGCAGTTCTTC.

This clonotype was counted only a few times. This rearrangement joins TRBV4-3 to TRBJ1-1; D is unresolved. The CDR3 has 15 amino acids. CDR1 is LGHNA and CDR2 is YSLEER in the germline V gene. Trimming took 0 bases from V and 0 from J, leaving 8 bases between them. The CDR3 DNA sequence: TGCGCCAGCAGCCAAGACGGGAGGGTGAACACTGAAGCTTTCTTT. Translated: CASSQDGRVNTEAFF.

The V and J genes are TRBV7-3 and TRBJ2-3; tentatively, D is TRBD2 (5 bases). Trimming pared 5 bases from V and 2 bases from J, leaving 14 bases between. Germline V CDR1 and CDR2: SGHTA, FQGTGA. This CDR3 is built from 15 residues. The CDR3 coding sequence is TGTGCCAGCAGCCTCACTAGTTTCTTCACAGATACGCAGTATTTT. Amino acid sequence: CASSLTSFFTDTQYF.

This clonotype was observed at least ten times. One end of the junction does not line up with germline, which may come from a read error. The genes are TRBV5-1 and TRBJ1-2; the match to TRBD1 covers 9 bases. CDR1 and CDR2 (germline): SGHRS, YFSETQ. The CDR3 contains 14 residues. In DNA form, the CDR3 reads TGTGCCAGCAGTTCGGGACAGGGAAACTATGGCTACACCTTC. It encodes CASSSGQGNYGYTF. Using reference TRBV5-1 and TRBJ1-2 for the parts outside the CDR3, the full variable domain is KAGVTQTPRYLIKTRGQQVTLSCSPISGHRSVSWYQQTPGQGLQFLFEYFSETQRNKGNFPGRFSGRQFSNSRSEMNVSTLELGDSALYLCASSSGQGNYGYTFGSGTRLTVV.

The J gene is TRBJ2-7, the V gene TRBV15; the match to TRBD2 covers 11 bases. The CDR3 runs 13 residues. Trimming at V came to 4 bases and at J to 6 bases, leaving 2 bases not matched to a gene. CDR1 and CDR2 (germline): LNHNV, YYDKDF (reference sequence). The CDR3 DNA sequence: TGTGCCACCAGCATAGGACTAGCGGGCGAGCAGTACTTC. Residues: CATSIGLAGEQYF.

The chain recombines TRBV29-1 with TRBJ2-3; a weak D match, TRBD2 (6 bases). V was trimmed by 3 bases and J by 5 bases, leaving 18 bases between them. Germline CDR1 and CDR2: SQVTM and ANQGSEA. This CDR3 contains 15 residues. CDR3 residues: CSVEYRAGRGDTQYF. The CDR3 DNA reads as TGCAGCGTTGAGTATCGCGCGGGGCGAGGAGATACGCAGTATTTT.

V and J are TRBV4-1 and TRBJ2-3; TRBD1 or TRBD2 may be the D gene (6 bases each). The V end lost 0 bases, the J end lost 5 bases, and 27 bases lay between the germline ends. Germline V gene data show CDR1 as MGHRA and CDR2 as YSYEKL. This CDR3 has 20 residues. The CDR3 loop reads CASSQESTLPGAIIGDTQYF. The CDR3 DNA sequence: TGCGCCAGCAGCCAAGAATCTACTCTCCCGGGGGCGATAATAGGAGATACGCAGTATTTT.

The sample holds a few counts of this clonotype. The chain carries TRBV9 and TRBJ1-6; TRBD1 is a possible D gene (5 bases). The CDR3 has 15 residues. V lost 2 bases and J 6 bases, leaving 12 bases between the germline ends. CDR1 and CDR2 from the germline V gene are SGDLS and YYNGEE. The CDR3 region has the DNA TGTGCCAGCAGCGTGGGGGGTGGAGTTAATTCACCCCTCCACTTT. Translating it yields CASSVGGGVNSPLHF. Full variable domain (remainder filled in from reference TRBV9 and TRBJ1-6): DSGVTQTPKHLITATGQRVTLRCSPRSGDLSVYWYQQSLDQGLQFLIQYYNGEERAKGNILERFSAQQFPDLHSELNLSSLELGDSALYFCASSVGGGVNSPLHFGNGTRLTVT.